The 8 T cell receptor beta chains below all came from one sample that was sequenced in a study of shared clonotypes between healthy human individuals. TCRdb keeps only in-frame clones here, not all; method: immunoSEQ multiplex PCR. The sample lists roughly 2.4 million clones; 95% were seen once. What was sequenced was naive CD4+ T cells sorted from blood. Subset here: CD45RA+ positively selected. The receptors stem from a man aged 18 to 29 in good health.

Notes on this clone: The sample contains more than one DNA sequence encoding this CDR3. This chain connects TRBV10-2 to TRBJ2-1, with D unresolved. CDR3 size: 11 residues. Germline V gene sequence: CDR1 WSHSY, CDR2 SAAADI. V lost 5 bases and J 3 bases, leaving 2 bases between the germline ends. In DNA, the CDR3 is TGCGCCAGCAGTCACTACAATGAGCAGTTCTTC. As protein: CASSHYNEQFF.

This rearrangement joins TRBV7-9 to TRBJ2-3; D could derive from TRBD1 or TRBD2 (5 bases each). Germline CDR1 reads SEHNR; CDR2 reads FQNEAQ (reference sequence). The CDR3 totals 17 residues. V lost 2 bases and J lost 4, with 19 bases in between. The CDR3 sequence: CASSLTRDLLIPDTQYF. The CDR3 nucleotides are TGTGCCAGCAGCTTAACCCGGGACCTGTTAATTCCAGATACGCAGTATTTT.

The chain couples TRBV4-2 to TRBJ2-7, with 7 nucleotides matching TRBD2. This CDR3 comprises 15 residues. CDR1 is LGHNA and CDR2 is YNFKEQ in the germline V gene. J gave up 6 bases and V 0 bases, and 8 bases lay outside the gene matches. The CDR3 loop reads CASSQDRGLEGEQYF. The CDR3 DNA follows: TGTGCCAGCAGCCAAGATCGCGGACTAGAGGGCGAGCAGTACTTC.

This chain joins TRBV9 and TRBJ2-3; D gene unclear. The V end was cut by 3 bases, the J end by 2 bases, with 13 bases between. Per germline, CDR1 SGDLS and CDR2 YYNGEE. The CDR3 is made up of 15 amino acids. The CDR3 nucleotides read TGTGCCAGCAGCGAGGTGGGGTATTCCACAGATACGCAGTATTTT. It yields the protein CASSEVGYSTDTQYF.

This chain links TRBV2 with TRBJ2-7; 8 bases map to TRBD1. This CDR3 is built from 14 residues. The V gene end was trimmed by 6 bases and the J gene end by 6 bases; junction bases not matched to a gene: 10. CDR1 and CDR2 from the germline V gene are SNHLY and FYNNEI. CDR3 in DNA: TGTGCCAGCAGGGAGGACAGGGAGGTTGGCGAGCAGTACTTC. Translated, it gives CASREDREVGEQYF.

V gene TRBV27 combines with J gene TRBJ2-2; D gene unclear. CDR1 and CDR2 (germline): MNHEY, SMNVEV (reference sequence). Trimming pared 6 bases from V and 7 bases from J, leaving 9 bases between. This CDR3 has 12 amino acids. CDR3 nucleotide sequence: TGTGCCAGCAGCCGGTCGGTCGGGGAGCTGTTTTTT. This sequence encodes CASSRSVGELFF.

The chain links TRBV6-5 to TRBJ1-5; D is unclear. Germline values: CDR1 MNHEY, CDR2 SVGAGI. CDR3 length: 15 amino acids. Trimming removed 0 bases at V and 5 bases at J, with 11 bases between. The CDR3: CASSYSFPADQPQHF. For the CDR3, the DNA is TGTGCCAGCAGTTACTCGTTCCCAGCGGATCAGCCCCAGCATTTT.

The chain employs TRBV9 and TRBJ2-3; weak D call: TRBD2 (5 bases). Germline V gene lookup returns CDR1 SGDLS and CDR2 YYNGEE. This CDR3 comprises 15 residues. V was clipped by 0 bases and J by 6 bases, with 14 bases between them. CDR3 nucleotide sequence: TGTGCCAGCAGCGTAGGGCCTCGCCCGGGGGATACGCAGTATTTT. The encoded protein is CASSVGPRPGDTQYF.